This passage covers 24 T cell receptor beta chains from one sample sequenced in a study of T cell changes during pregnancy in multiple sclerosis. This table comes from immunoSEQ multiplex PCR, and its TCRdb copy is limited to in-frame clones, with some not included. This sample has over 9,000 clones, with approximately 84% found just once. The material was CD8+ T cells from peripheral blood mononuclear cells, obtained after pregnancy. The receptors derive from a female donor in good health, enrolled as a control in a pregnancy study.

The rearrangement uses TRBV29-1 and TRBJ1-5, with a weak D call TRBD1 (6 bases). Germline loops: CDR1 SQVTM, CDR2 ANQGSEA. The CDR3 is 14 amino acids. Between the trimmed V and J ends, which lost 3 bases and 3 bases, there was a span of 12 bases. The CDR3 spells CSVEDRDTNQPQHF. The CDR3 nucleotides are TGCAGCGTTGAGGACCGGGACACCAATCAGCCCCAGCATTTT.

This clone turned up a few times. The chain is built from TRBV4-3 and TRBJ2-2; the D is unclear. The CDR3 is 15 residues long. CDR1 and CDR2 from the germline V gene are LGHNA and YSLEER. The ends were cut back, 4 bases at V and 3 bases at J, with 12 bases in the middle. CDR3 amino acids: CASSRLRLDTGELFF. The CDR3 bases are TGCGCCAGCAGCCGACTCCGCCTGGACACCGGGGAGCTGTTTTTT.

The rearrangement uses TRBV27 and TRBJ2-7; the match to TRBD1 covers 9 bases. Looked up from germline, CDR1 is MNHEY and CDR2 is SMNVEV (reference sequence). J was trimmed by 1 base and V by 2 bases; bases with no gene match: 6. This CDR3 contains 16 residues. CDR3 in amino acids: CASSLKGQGRSYEQYF. The CDR3 DNA sequence: TGTGCCAGCAGTTTAAAGGGACAGGGACGATCCTACGAGCAGTACTTC.

This chain links TRBV2 with TRBJ1-5; TRBD1 agrees at 9 bases. Looked up from germline, CDR1 is SNHLY and CDR2 is FYNNEI. The CDR3 consists of 13 residues. V lost 5 bases, J lost 5 bases, and 1 base stayed unmatched. CDR3 in amino acids: CASSRTGDQPQHF. CDR3 DNA: TGTGCCAGCAGTAGGACAGGGGATCAGCCCCAGCATTTT.

V and J are TRBV5-6 and TRBJ2-3, with 8 bases identical to TRBD2. J was trimmed by 6 bases and V by 2 bases; bases with no gene match: 8. CDR1 and CDR2 (germline): SGHDT, YYEEEE. The CDR3 sequence is 15 residues long. CDR3 nucleotide sequence: TGTGCCAGCAGCTTCTGGACGGGGGGGTGGGATACGCAGTATTTT. Protein: CASSFWTGGWDTQYF.

The chain uses TRBV13 and TRBJ2-7, with D maybe TRBD2 (5 bases). Germline-derived CDR1 and CDR2 are PRHDT and FYEKMQ (reference sequence). Deletions cut 5 bases from V and 6 bases from J, with 17 bases between. This CDR3 spans 14 amino acids. The CDR3 DNA is TGTGCCAGCAGCCCACGACTACTTTCAGGCGAGCAGTACTTC. This translates into CASSPRLLSGEQYF.

The chain links TRBV6-1 to TRBJ1-1; 9 bases match TRBD1. The V gene's germline CDR1 is MNHNS and CDR2 SASEGT. With 3 bases clipped from V and 3 bases from J, the junction kept 8 bases outside the gene matches. The CDR3 spans 16 residues. CDR3 bases: TGTGCCAGCAGTGAGGCTCCCGGGACAGGGCACACTGAAGCTTTCTTT. The encoded protein is CASSEAPGTGHTEAFF.

The V call is TRBV19, the J call TRBJ2-7; D is unresolved. In germline, CDR1 is LNHDA, CDR2 SQIVND (reference sequence). V was trimmed by 5 bases and J by 0 bases, leaving 11 bases between them. The length of the CDR3 is 14 residues. The DNA for the CDR3 is TGTGCCAGTAGTTTAGGGCAAGTCTCCTACGAGCAGTACTTC. Protein sequence: CASSLGQVSYEQYF.

The chain links TRBV19 to TRBJ2-1, with no clear D. Germline lookup yields CDR1 LNHDA and CDR2 SQIVND (reference sequence). The length of the CDR3 is 12 residues. The V end lost 4 bases, the J end lost 3 bases, and 4 bases lay between the germline ends. The DNA of the CDR3 is TGTGCCAGTAGTAGCTACTACAATGAGCAGTTCTTC. Encoded protein: CASSSYYNEQFF.

V is TRBV29-1 and J is TRBJ2-3, with 10 bases lining up with TRBD1. The germline V gene encodes CDR1 SQVTM and CDR2 ANQGSEA. The CDR3 has 12 residues. The trim removed 7 bases at V and 5 bases at J, leaving 3 bases unmatched. CDR3 sequence: CSAGQGEDTQYF. CDR3 DNA sequence: TGCAGCGCCGGACAGGGGGAAGATACGCAGTATTTT.

A single count supports this clone. The rearrangement joins TRBV7-2 to TRBJ1-1; weak D call: TRBD1 (5 bases). From germline, CDR1 is SGHTA and CDR2 FQGNSA. Trimming cost V 7 bases and J 2 bases, with 8 bases left between them. This CDR3 comprises 12 residues. CDR3 residues: CASTGLNTEAFF. The CDR3 DNA is TGTGCCAGCACGGGACTCAACACTGAAGCTTTCTTT. The variable domain in full, completed from reference TRBV7-2 and TRBJ1-1, reads GAGVSQSPSNKVTEKGKDVELRCDPISGHTALYWYRQSLGQGLEFLIYFQGNSAPDKSGLPSDRFSAERTGGSVSTLTIQRTQQEDSAVYLCASTGLNTEAFFGQGTRLTVV.

The chain links TRBV5-6 to TRBJ2-6, with 9 bases fitting TRBD1. With V trimmed by 0 bases and J by 2 bases, 9 bases remained unmatched. The CDR3 has 19 residues. From germline, CDR1 is SGHDT and CDR2 YYEEEE. CDR3 nucleotides: TGTGCCAGCAGCTTGGTGCTTACGGGACAGGGTACTGGGGCCAACGTCCTGACTTTC. It is translated as CASSLVLTGQGTGANVLTF.

The V and J genes are TRBV5-1 and TRBJ2-1, with 7 bases that match TRBD1. V trimming: 2 bases; J trimming: 2 bases; junction bases outside the gene matches: 1. Germline CDR1 is SGHRS and CDR2 is YFSETQ. The length of the CDR3 is 14 residues. CDR3 protein: CASSFRGPYNEQFF. The CDR3 DNA is TGCGCCAGCAGCTTTAGGGGGCCCTACAATGAGCAGTTCTTC.

This chain joins TRBV30 and TRBJ1-1; the D gene is possibly TRBD1 (5 bases). The V end was cut by 3 bases, the J end by 5 bases, with 13 bases between. In germline, CDR1 is GTSNPN, CDR2 SVGIG (reference sequence). The CDR3 totals 13 residues. Here the CDR3 DNA reads TGTGCCTGGAGGGGGGGATGGGGTACTGAAGCTTTCTTT. It yields the protein CAWRGGWGTEAFF.

The gene calls are TRBV13 and TRBJ2-7; no clear D. The CDR3 runs 11 residues. V lost 2 bases and J 5 bases, leaving 4 bases between the germline ends. Germline CDR1 and CDR2: PRHDT and FYEKMQ (reference sequence). For the CDR3, the DNA is TGTGCCAGCAGCTTATTTAACGAGCAGTACTTC. The encoded protein is CASSLFNEQYF.

This clone was detected ten times or more. The chain couples TRBV10-3 to TRBJ1-3; TRBD1 might be the D (6 bases). The V end lost 0 bases, the J end lost 1 base, and 22 bases lay between the germline ends. The CDR3 sequence is 20 residues long. The germline V gene has CDR1 ENHRY and CDR2 SYGVKD. The DNA of the CDR3 is TGTGCCATCAGTGAGTCAGGGGCCGGTAGGACAGAGATATCTGGAAACACCATATATTTT. Translation: CAISESGAGRTEISGNTIYF.

The rearrangement joins TRBV21-1 to TRBJ2-1; TRBD2, the table's D call, lacks a check against the DNA. TRBV21-1 is termed a pseudogene. The CDR3 is made up of 13 amino acids. The DNA for the CDR3 is TGTGCCAGCAGCCGGGACCACATCGGGGGGCAGTTCTTC. The encoded protein is CASSRDHIGGQFF.

For the CDR3, the DNA is TGTGCCAGCAGCAGAAGATCTACGGGGACTAATGAAAAACTGTTTTTT. Translating it yields CASSRRSTGTNEKLFF. The chain combines TRBV5-4 with TRBJ1-4; D not resolved. This CDR3 spans 16 amino acids. CDR1 is SGHNT, CDR2 YYREEE, per germline (reference sequence). Between the trimmed V and J ends, which lost 4 bases and 2 bases, there was a span of 15 bases.

This chain connects TRBV9 to TRBJ2-2, with TRBD2 matching over 12 bases. The trim removed 3 bases at V and 6 bases at J, leaving 12 bases unmatched. The germline V gene has CDR1 SGDLS and CDR2 YYNGEE. This CDR3 has 18 amino acids. Here the CDR3 reads CASSAPHRTSGAPGELFF. The DNA of the CDR3 is TGTGCCAGCAGCGCCCCTCATCGGACTAGCGGGGCCCCCGGGGAGCTGTTTTTT.

The chain couples TRBV4-1 to TRBJ1-1; 7 bases line up with TRBD1. V lost 2 bases and J lost 8; bases outside the gene matches: 11. The CDR3 is 15 amino acids. Per the germline V gene, CDR1 is MGHRA and CDR2 is YSYEKL. The CDR3 loop reads CASSQRARDRTEAFF. The DNA for the CDR3 is TGCGCCAGCAGCCAACGAGCCCGGGACAGAACAGAAGCTTTCTTT.

The rearrangement links TRBV6-5 to TRBJ2-7, with a possible D match to TRBD2 (6 bases). This CDR3 has 16 amino acids. Germline CDR1 MNHEY, CDR2 SVGAGI. The V and J ends lost 2 bases and 1 base respectively, with 15 bases between them. CDR3 protein: CASSYGAGTYSYEQYF. The CDR3 DNA reads as TGTGCCAGCAGTTACGGGGCCGGGACTTATTCCTACGAGCAGTACTTC.

Written as DNA, the CDR3 is TGTGCCAGCAGTTTACTCCCAAAAGGAGCCGGGGAGCTGTTTTTT. Its translation is CASSLLPKGAGELFF. The chain employs TRBV28 and TRBJ2-2; D call uncertain. The CDR3 runs to 15 residues. Trimming pared 2 bases from V and 6 bases from J, leaving 13 bases between. Germline CDR1 reads MDHEN; CDR2 reads SYDVKM. Full variable domain (outside the CDR3, taken from reference TRBV28 and TRBJ2-2): DVKVTQSSRYLVKRTGEKVFLECVQDMDHENMFWYRQDPGLGLRLIYFSYDVKMKEKGDIPEGYSVSREKKERFSLILESASTNQTSMYLCASSLLPKGAGELFFGEGSRLTVL.

The V and J genes are TRBV7-9 and TRBJ2-7, with TRBD2 matching over 8 bases. V was pared by 5 bases and J by 2 bases, with 11 bases of the junction left unmatched. The CDR3 length is 16 residues. Germline V gene sequence: CDR1 SEHNR, CDR2 FQNEAQ (reference sequence). CDR3 protein: CASSPTTGGGTYEQYF. The CDR3 DNA follows: TGTGCCAGCAGCCCTACAACGGGAGGGGGAACCTACGAGCAGTACTTC. The entire variable domain, with the rest obtained from reference TRBV7-9 and TRBJ2-7, is as follows: DTGVSQNPRHKITKRGQNVTFRCDPISEHNRLYWYRQTLGQGPEFLTYFQNEAQLEKSRLLSDRFSAERPKGSFSTLEIQRTEQGDSAMYLCASSPTTGGGTYEQYFGPGTRLTVT.

Concerning this clone itself: Lacking the conserved final phenylalanine or tryptophan, this CDR3 likely reflects a read error. The DNA is omitted, as the CDR3 cannot be located on it reliably, and the CDR3 follows TCRdb's listing. The J gene is TRBJ2-7, the V gene TRBV6-6; the tabulated D call, TRBD1, remains unverified against the DNA. The CDR3 length is 13 residues, termini included. Looked up from germline, CDR1 is MNHNY and CDR2 is SVGAGI (reference sequence). Here the CDR3 reads CASSYQEWDREFT.